Included here is one T cell receptor beta chain sequence, with context. This may arise from a read error, as a much more abundant clone is one base away. This specimen belongs to a study of T cells in Graves' hyperthyroidism and ophthalmopathy. Germline loops: CDR1 SGHVS, CDR2 FNYEAQ. The germline V and J ends were trimmed by 6 bases and 7 bases, with 3 bases remaining between them. The CDR3 contains 10 residues. Using RNA transcripts as the source, TCR beta CDR3 regions were amplified. The primer set for the first-round RT-PCR of the TCR CDR3 was HTBI. Using its own MiXCR run on the multiplex PCR reads, TCRdb lists one record per CDR3 protein. The table lists hundreds of thousands of distinct CDR3 sequences, 38% of them singletons.

This TCR was recovered from a man aged 18 to 35 with Graves' hyperthyroidism. The sample comprised blood. V is TRBV7-6 and J is TRBJ2-2; no clear D gene. CDR3: CASRVGELFF. CDR3 DNA: TGTGCCAGCAGGGTCGGGGAGCTGTTTTTT.